This T cell receptor beta chain was sequenced in a study of shared clonotypes between healthy human individuals. About the research overall: CD4 naive cells filled three plates per donor, CD4 memory three, CD8 naive two and CD8 memory one.

TCRdb's copy holds only in-frame clones and misses some; the assay was immunoSEQ multiplex PCR. The table includes around 2.1 million clones, about 93% detected once. Cells designated naive CD8 were CD45RO-negative and were positively selected for CCR7, with terminally differentiated effector memory CD45RA+ cells excluded. The V gene end was trimmed by 5 bases and the J gene end by 6 bases; junction bases not matched to a gene: 10. CDR1 is SEHNR and CDR2 is FQNEAQ in the germline V gene (reference sequence). The CDR3 loop spans 15 amino acids. This chain connects TRBV7-9 to TRBJ2-1, with TRBD2 matching 7 bases. This clonotype was obtained from a young man in good health. Some clones in this sample may be carry-over from other donors' samples. Specimen: naive CD8+ T cells from PBMCs. The CDR3 nucleotides are TGTGCCAGCAGCCGACTAGCTGGTGAAGGCAATGAGCAGTTCTTC. Translated: CASSRLAGEGNEQFF.